The present entry profiles one T cell receptor (beta chain) with its context. As yet, its antigen is unknown. The CDR3 totals 13 residues. Trimming shortened V by 6 bases and J by 6 bases, and 12 bases separated the two germline ends. Germline V gives CDR1 MNHEY, CDR2 SVGAGI. The entry originates in a study of cytomegalovirus exposure and HLA in healthy donors. Looking at the study overall: Previous work identified 100 million or so unique TCR beta sequences from some 170 million T cells.

Use of 60 Vbeta and 13 Jbeta primers characterized the PCR. Original processing notes: It was a later analysis that counted roughly 80 million unique TCR beta chains, of which roughly 11 million were shared. Sequenced by immunoSEQ multiplex PCR; TCRdb stores in-frame clones only, minus some. V, J and clone size derive from that table, while D and trimming were established from the DNA sequence. In the table there are fewer than 200,000 clones, roughly 71% of which are singletons. Study results and caveats: Researchers catalogued 150 or so TCR beta chains as cytomegalovirus-associated. The later analysis indicated that the majority of CMV-associated TCR beta chains appeared HLA-restricted.

The sequence derives from a woman in her fifties or sixties in good health and CMV-seropositive. Material: PBMCs. The J gene is TRBJ1-3, the V gene TRBV6-5, with unresolved D. CDR3 in amino acids: CASRSHQANTIYF. Written as DNA, the CDR3 is TGTGCCAGCAGAAGCCACCAAGCAAACACCATATATTTT.